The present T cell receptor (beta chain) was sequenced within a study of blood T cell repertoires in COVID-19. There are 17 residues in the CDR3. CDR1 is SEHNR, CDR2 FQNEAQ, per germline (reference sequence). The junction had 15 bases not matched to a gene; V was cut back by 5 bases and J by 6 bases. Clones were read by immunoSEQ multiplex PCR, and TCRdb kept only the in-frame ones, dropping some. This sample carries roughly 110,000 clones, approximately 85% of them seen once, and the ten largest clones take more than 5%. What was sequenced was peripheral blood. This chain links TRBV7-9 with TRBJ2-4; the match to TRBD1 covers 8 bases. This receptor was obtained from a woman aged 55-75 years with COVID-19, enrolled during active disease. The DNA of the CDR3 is TGTGCCAGCAGCAGACAGGGGTTTGCGAGAGTGGGAAACATTCAGTACTTC. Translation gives CASSRQGFARVGNIQYF.